The 3 T cell receptor beta chains below all came from one sample that was sequenced in a study of OX40 agonist ivuxolimab in advanced cancers. Profiling relied on immunoSEQ multiplex PCR, and the TCRdb table lists in-frame clones only, not all of them. Here the sample spans over 90,000 clones, around 86% being singletons. This specimen consisted of CD4+ or CD8+ T cells sorted from blood, obtained in a trial of the OX40 agonist ivuxolimab. The receptors were gathered from an adult with an advanced solid tumor such as melanoma, head and neck, liver or kidney cancer.

The gene calls are TRBV18 and TRBJ2-1; D call uncertain. Trimming took 3 bases from V and 9 from J, leaving 9 bases between them. In germline, CDR1 is KGHSH, CDR2 LQKENI. This CDR3 is built from 12 residues. CDR3 bases: TGTGCCAGCTCACCTTCGGAAAGTGAGCAGTTCTTC. Translating gives CASSPSESEQFF. Full variable domain (rest looked up from reference TRBV18 and TRBJ2-1): NAGVMQNPRHLVRRRGQEARLRCSPMKGHSHVYWYRQLPEEGLKFMVYLQKENIIDESGMPKERFSAEFPKEGPSILRIQQVVRGDSAAYFCASSPSESEQFFGPGTRLTVL.

V usage is TRBV19 and J usage is TRBJ2-5; 7 nucleotides align to TRBD1. The trim removed 6 bases at V and 5 bases at J, leaving 9 bases unmatched. CDR3 length: 14 amino acids. Germline V lookup: CDR1 LNHDA, CDR2 SQIVND (reference sequence). The CDR3 region is CASRSTGVWETQYF. CDR3 nucleotide sequence: TGTGCCAGTAGATCAACAGGGGTTTGGGAGACCCAGTACTTC. Variable domain in full (rest from reference TRBV19 and TRBJ2-5): DGGITQSPKYLFRKEGQNVTLSCEQNLNHDAMYWYRQDPGQGLRLIYYSQIVNDFQKGDIAEGYSVSREKKESFPLTVTSAQKNPTAFYLCASRSTGVWETQYFGPGTRLLVL.

The rearrangement joins TRBV11-3 to TRBJ2-1; possibly TRBD1 or TRBD2 for D (5 bases each). CDR1 and CDR2 from the germline V gene are SGHNT and YENEEA. The germline V and J ends were trimmed by 4 bases and 13 bases, with 20 bases remaining between them. This CDR3 is 14 amino acids long. The CDR3 DNA reads as TGTGCCAGCAGCTCCGGGACGCGAGAAGGTGAACAGTTCTTC. Protein product: CASSSGTREGEQFF.